This T cell receptor beta chain emerged from a study of metastatic and nonmetastatic thyroid tumors. Study as a whole: Repertoires from malignant and benign thyroid patients were compared across blood and tumor or nodule tissue.

TCRdb re-called the PCR reads with MiXCR. The sample includes about 14,000 clones, approximately 32% seen only once; the top ten take roughly 25%. The germline CDR1 and CDR2 sequences are MGHRA and YSYEKL. V dropped 4 bases and J dropped 5 bases, with 12 bases sitting between them. The length of the CDR3 is 13 residues. All patients reached thyroid surgery having received no treatment beforehand. The source material was tumor tissue. The chain joins TRBV4-1 to TRBJ2-7; the D gene could be TRBD1 or TRBD2 (5 bases each). This clonotype was obtained from a female donor with papillary thyroid cancer or a benign thyroid nodule (not recorded which). Some clones in this sample may be carry-over from other donors' samples. DNA for the CDR3: TGCGCCAGCAGCCTAGGGGTCGGGGACGAGCAGTACTTC. It translates to CASSLGVGDEQYF.